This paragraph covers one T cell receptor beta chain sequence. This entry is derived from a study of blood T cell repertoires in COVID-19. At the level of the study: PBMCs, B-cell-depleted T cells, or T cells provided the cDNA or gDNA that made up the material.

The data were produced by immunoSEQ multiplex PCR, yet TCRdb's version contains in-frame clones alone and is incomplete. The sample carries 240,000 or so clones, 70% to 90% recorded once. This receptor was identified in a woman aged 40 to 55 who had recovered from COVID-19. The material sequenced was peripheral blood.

The CDR3 here is CASSQGQGYSPLHF. In DNA, the CDR3 is TGTGCCAGCAGCCAAGGACAGGGGTATTCACCCCTCCACTTT. V gene TRBV3-1 (or the pseudogene TRBV3-2) combines with J gene TRBJ1-6, with 8 nucleotides matching TRBD1. Trimming removed 1 base from V and 8 bases from J; junction bases left unmatched: 1. This CDR3 comprises 14 residues. CDR1 is LGHDT, CDR2 YNNKEL, per germline (reference sequence).